The source of this TCR beta chain is a study of T cells in Graves' hyperthyroidism and ophthalmopathy. In this sample, this clonotype turned up many times. No antigen is known for it. Amplification targeted TCR beta CDR3 regions from RNA transcripts. HTBI primers were employed in a first-round RT-PCR of the TCR CDR3. TCRdb called the multiplex PCR reads again in MiXCR, with one record for every CDR3 protein. Found here are approximately 350,000 distinct CDR3 sequences, around 15% of them singletons; the top ten hold about 20%. The CDR3 has 14 residues. The V gene lost 4 bases and the J gene lost 6 bases, with 15 bases spanning the gap. The germline CDR1 and CDR2 sequences are LGHDT and YNNKEL (reference sequence). Findings and limits, study-wide: Blood shared most expanded thyroid clonotypes above 0.001. Ophthalmopathy could be told apart from stable hyperthyroidism with a 13 V-J model.

Sequencing was done on a sample of blood. The sequence derives from a woman aged 60 to 75 with Graves' ophthalmopathy. The chain has TRBV3-1 and TRBJ1-2; possibly TRBD1 for D (5 bases). The CDR3 spells CASSPLPGTDGYTF. DNA for the CDR3: TGTGCCAGCAGCCCGCTGCCCGGGACGGATGGCTACACCTTC.